The 27 T cell receptor beta chains in this list originate from one sample, sequenced in a study of cytomegalovirus exposure and HLA in healthy donors. PCR was performed using 60 Vbeta and 13 Jbeta primers. The assay was immunoSEQ multiplex PCR, and TCRdb's table has in-frame clones only and misses some. The sample has 70,000 to 95,000 clones, approximately 65% seen once. Sequencing used PBMCs. Source of these receptors: a woman in her twenties or thirties in good health and CMV-seropositive.

The rearrangement links TRBV27 to TRBJ1-2; 9 nucleotides align to TRBD1. This CDR3 is 14 amino acids long. V shed 6 bases, J shed 8 bases, and the junction held 10 bases outside the gene matches. Germline loops: CDR1 MNHEY, CDR2 SMNVEV (reference sequence). CDR3 sequence (DNA): TGTGCCAGCAGATCGACAGGGGGGTTTGGAGGCTACACCTTC. Amino acid sequence: CASRSTGGFGGYTF.

This chain joins TRBV5-1 and TRBJ1-4; D gene uncertain. The germline V gene encodes CDR1 SGHRS and CDR2 YFSETQ. With 0 bases removed from V and 5 bases from J, the gap between germline ends came to 8 bases. The CDR3 loop spans 14 amino acids. The CDR3 is CASSLEQRNEKLFF. The DNA for the CDR3 is TGCGCCAGCAGCTTGGAACAGAGAAATGAAAAACTGTTTTTT.

V and J are TRBV30 and TRBJ1-2, with a weak D call TRBD1 (6 bases). This CDR3 has 15 amino acids. V was cut by 1 base and J by 0 bases, with 12 bases left in between. The V gene's germline CDR1 is GTSNPN and CDR2 SVGIG (reference sequence). CDR3 protein: CAWSAGQLANYGYTF. The CDR3 nucleotides read TGTGCCTGGAGTGCCGGACAGTTAGCTAACTATGGCTACACCTTC.

The chain couples TRBV6-5 to TRBJ2-7, with D possibly TRBD1 on 8 matching bases. The germline V gene encodes CDR1 MNHEY and CDR2 SVGAGI. The CDR3 length is 14 residues. V shed 4 bases and J shed 3 bases, with 13 bases lying between them. The CDR3 spells CASSSTGEGYEQYF. In DNA form, the CDR3 reads TGTGCCAGCAGTTCGACAGGGGAGGGCTACGAGCAGTACTTC.

This clone was seen a few times. This chain connects TRBV18 to TRBJ2-3; TRBD1 matches at 9 bases. V gave up 6 bases and J gave up 8 bases; unmatched junction bases: 15. CDR3 size: 16 residues. Germline-derived CDR1 and CDR2 are KGHSH and LQKENI. The CDR3 bases are TGTGCCAGCTCCCAAATGACAACAGGGGGCTTGCTTACGCAGTATTTT. The encoded protein is CASSQMTTGGLLTQYF.

V and J are TRBV5-6 and TRBJ2-7, with D tentatively TRBD2 (6 bases). The V end was cut by 1 base, the J end by 6 bases, with 14 bases between. This CDR3 comprises 14 residues. CDR1 is SGHDT and CDR2 is YYEEEE in the germline V gene. The CDR3 DNA reads as TGTGCCAGCAGCTTGTTAATGGGACTTCGCGAGCAGTACTTC. The encoded protein is CASSLLMGLREQYF.

The CDR3 nucleotides are TGTGCCAGTGCCGCTACACTAGCTGGCACAGATACGCAGTATTTT. Its translation: CASAATLAGTDTQYF. The gene calls are TRBV19 and TRBJ2-3, with a possible D match to TRBD2 (6 bases). Germline-derived CDR1 and CDR2 are LNHDA and SQIVND (reference sequence). CDR3 length: 15 residues. V lost 8 bases to trimming and J lost 1 base, with 16 bases between them.

V gene TRBV19 combines with J gene TRBJ1-1, with 7 bases that match TRBD1. The CDR3 loop spans 15 amino acids. After removal of 7 bases from V and 5 bases from J, the junction contained 13 bases not matched to a gene. Germline lookup yields CDR1 LNHDA and CDR2 SQIVND (reference sequence). The CDR3 region is CASITGAAGATEAFF. Here the CDR3 DNA reads TGTGCCAGTATTACAGGGGCCGCTGGGGCGACTGAAGCTTTCTTT.

The V gene is TRBV9, the J gene TRBJ2-3; a possible D gene is TRBD2 (5 bases). Trimming cost V 3 bases and J 1 base, with 9 bases left between them. This CDR3 region has 14 residues. CDR1 is SGDLS and CDR2 is YYNGEE in the germline V gene. Here the CDR3 reads CASSAGRGTDTQYF. CDR3 bases: TGTGCCAGCAGCGCGGGAAGGGGCACAGATACGCAGTATTTT.

This chain links TRBV7-2 with TRBJ1-6, with D hard to call. This CDR3 has 12 amino acids. Trimming took off 4 bases at V and 8 bases at J, with 6 bases between the two ends. Germline values: CDR1 SGHTA, CDR2 FQGNSA. In DNA, the CDR3 is TGTGCCAGCAGCTCCCTTGATTCACCCCTCCACTTT. It translates to CASSSLDSPLHF.

The V call is TRBV4-3, the J call TRBJ2-1; TRBD2 agrees at 9 bases. V trimming: 0 bases; J trimming: 4 bases; junction bases outside the gene matches: 4. Looked up from germline, CDR1 is LGHNA and CDR2 is YSLEER. The CDR3 has 16 residues. In DNA form, the CDR3 reads TGCGCCAGCAGCCAAGAAGCGGGGGGATCATACAATGAGCAGTTCTTC. It is translated as CASSQEAGGSYNEQFF.

This rearrangement joins TRBV7-3 to TRBJ1-1, with D tentatively TRBD1 (6 bases). The V gene lost 5 bases and the J gene lost 3 bases, with 10 bases spanning the gap. The germline gives CDR1 SGHTA, CDR2 FQGTGA. CDR3 size: 13 residues. CDR3 nucleotide sequence: TGTGCCAGCAGCCTACAGGGATACACTGAAGCTTTCTTT. Residues: CASSLQGYTEAFF. Variable domain in full (rest from reference TRBV7-3 and TRBJ1-1): GAGVSQTPSNKVTEKGKYVELRCDPISGHTALYWYRQSLGQGPEFLIYFQGTGAADDSGLPNDRFFAVRPEGSVSTLKIQRTERGDSAVYLCASSLQGYTEAFFGQGTRLTVV.

The chain is built from TRBV6-5 and TRBJ1-2; 11 bases map to TRBD1. Germline lookup yields CDR1 MNHEY and CDR2 SVGAGI. Unmatched junction bases numbered 3, after V lost 2 bases and J lost 7 bases. CDR3 size: 14 residues. The CDR3 DNA sequence: TGTGCCAGCAGTTACGGGACAGGGGGACTTGGCTACACCTTC. It translates to CASSYGTGGLGYTF.

This clone has just a few counts. This rearrangement joins TRBV5-1 to TRBJ1-1; D remains unclear. Trimming left V 0 bases short and J 0 bases short, with 9 bases between. In germline, CDR1 is SGHRS, CDR2 YFSETQ. CDR3 size: 15 residues. Here the CDR3 reads CASSLGGMVNTEAFF. DNA of the CDR3: TGCGCCAGCAGCTTGGGAGGGATGGTGAACACTGAAGCTTTCTTT.

The V and J genes are TRBV2 and TRBJ1-5, with a tentative D call TRBD1 (5 bases). The CDR3 sequence is 16 residues long. Between the trimmed V and J ends, which lost 6 bases and 0 bases, there was a span of 15 bases. Germline V gene lookup returns CDR1 SNHLY and CDR2 FYNNEI. The CDR3 loop is CASSLQVQHSNQPQHF. The CDR3, as DNA: TGTGCCAGCAGCCTACAGGTCCAGCATAGCAATCAGCCCCAGCATTTT. Full variable domain (remainder filled in from reference TRBV2 and TRBJ1-5): EPEVTQTPSHQVTQMGQEVILRCVPISNHLYFYWYRQILGQKVEFLVSFYNNEISEKSEIFDDQFSVERPDGSNFTLKIRSTKLEDSAMYFCASSLQVQHSNQPQHFGDGTRLSIL.

The J gene is TRBJ1-4, the V gene TRBV19; D is ambiguous. V lost 3 bases and J lost 8, with 16 bases in between. The CDR3 sequence is 15 residues long. Germline lookup yields CDR1 LNHDA and CDR2 SQIVND (reference sequence). The CDR3 region is CASSIGITIGEKLFF. The CDR3 DNA reads as TGTGCCAGTAGTATCGGAATTACCATCGGGGAAAAACTGTTTTTT.

The CDR3 sequence is CASSQGLGNTIYF. For the CDR3, the DNA is TGTGCCAGCAGCCAGGGACTTGGAAACACCATATATTTT. V and J are TRBV7-9 and TRBJ1-3, with D tentatively TRBD1 (5 bases). V lost 5 bases to trimming and J lost 3 bases, with 8 bases between them. CDR1 SEHNR and CDR2 FQNEAQ come from the germline V gene (reference sequence). CDR3 length: 13 amino acids.

This clone was counted between two and nine times. The genes are TRBV4-2 and TRBJ1-1; no firm D call. Trimming left V 0 bases short and J 0 bases short, with 8 bases between. The CDR3 contains 15 residues. The V gene's germline CDR1 is LGHNA and CDR2 YNFKEQ. The CDR3 DNA reads TGTGCCAGCAGCCAAGATCTGGCTTTGAACACTGAAGCTTTCTTT. Its protein is CASSQDLALNTEAFF.

In its sample, this clone was seen a few times. The genes are TRBV7-2 and TRBJ2-7; 9 bases agree with TRBD2. Trimming took 1 base from V and 2 from J; bases not matched to a gene: 3. The CDR3 has 15 amino acids. Germline CDR1 SGHTA, CDR2 FQGNSA. The CDR3 DNA follows: TGTGCCAGCAGCTTAGGAAGCGGGGGGACCTACGAGCAGTACTTC. Protein: CASSLGSGGTYEQYF.

Details on this clone: The junction departs from the called germline gene at one end, perhaps through a read error. The chain carries TRBV7-9 and TRBJ2-2, with a possible D match to TRBD1 (5 bases). Germline CDR1 reads SEHNR; CDR2 reads FQNEAQ (reference sequence). The CDR3 sequence is 15 residues long. CDR3 coding DNA: TGTTCCAGCAGCTCCCTAGGACAGAACACCGGGGAGCTGTTTTTT. Translating gives CSSSSLGQNTGELFF.

Concerning this clone: The DNA is omitted, as the CDR3 cannot be located on it reliably, and the CDR3 follows TCRdb's listing. V is TRBV29-1 and J is TRBJ1-2; the table's D call TRBD1 went unverified against the DNA. Inclusive of both ends, the CDR3 amounts to 13 amino acids. Per germline, CDR1 SQVTM and CDR2 ANQGSEA. CDR3 region: CSVGTGANYGYPF.

The rearrangement links TRBV6-1 to TRBJ2-7, with a weak D call TRBD1 (6 bases). The V end was cut by 5 bases, the J end by 0 bases, with 11 bases between. Per germline, CDR1 MNHNS and CDR2 SASEGT. This CDR3 comprises 14 residues. The CDR3 region is CASSSRTVSYEQYF. CDR3 bases: TGTGCCAGCAGTAGCCGGACAGTCTCCTACGAGCAGTACTTC.

V is TRBV5-4 and J is TRBJ1-3, with D possibly matching TRBD1 (5 bases). This CDR3 is built from 15 residues. Germline V lookup: CDR1 SGHNT, CDR2 YYREEE (reference sequence). The V and J ends lost 9 bases and 0 bases respectively, with 16 bases between them. The DNA for the CDR3 is TGTGCCACCACCCGGGGGGACCTCTCTGGAAACACCATATATTTT. Protein: CATTRGDLSGNTIYF.

This clone was seen more than once but under ten times. V gene TRBV15 combines with J gene TRBJ1-5; D is possibly TRBD1 (5 bases). Trimming left V 4 bases short and J 1 base short, with 11 bases between. This CDR3 spans 15 amino acids. Per the germline V gene, CDR1 is LNHNV and CDR2 is YYDKDF (reference sequence). The CDR3 sequence: CATSNRQSSNQPQHF. CDR3 in DNA: TGTGCCACCAGCAACCGACAGTCCAGCAATCAGCCCCAGCATTTT.

This clone has ten or more counts. The genes are TRBV6-5 and TRBJ1-2; D is uncertain. The CDR3 is 14 amino acids. Trimming stripped 0 bases from V and 4 bases from J, with 9 bases between. The V gene's germline CDR1 is MNHEY and CDR2 SVGAGI. CDR3 nucleotide sequence: TGTGCCAGCAGTTACTCAGAGAGGGCCTATGGCTACACCTTC. Translation gives CASSYSERAYGYTF.

This clone was seen a handful of times. The rearrangement joins TRBV2 to TRBJ1-5; TRBD1 agrees at 9 bases. CDR1 and CDR2 (germline): SNHLY, FYNNEI. The CDR3 contains 17 residues. V dropped 4 bases and J dropped 1; count of bases not matched to a gene: 8. CDR3 sequence reads: CASSGLQGALSNQPQHF. CDR3 coding DNA: TGTGCCAGCAGTGGACTACAGGGGGCGTTGAGCAATCAGCCCCAGCATTTT.

CDR3 bases: TGTGCCAGCAGCTTGGGGGGCGCGGGGGGGCGGACAGATACGCAGTATTTT. Translation gives CASSLGGAGGRTDTQYF. The V call is TRBV7-9, the J call TRBJ2-3; TRBD2 matches at 9 bases. The CDR3 runs to 17 residues. Germline CDR1 reads SEHNR; CDR2 reads FQNEAQ (reference sequence). Trimming removed 3 bases from V and 3 bases from J; junction bases left unmatched: 10.